The 17 T cell receptor beta chains listed next were all sequenced from one sample in a study of blood T cells in healthy people across ages (dated by TCRdb to the mid-2010s). Libraries were constructed by 5' RACE. The sequencer listed for this sample is Illumina HiSeq 2500. A second 7 to 11 cycle PCR used a sample-barcoded 5' primer and a J-beta primer mix. TCRdb redid the processing of the public reads, applying fastp at Q25 and MiXCR, and retained in-frame beta chains. Each CDR3 protein gets just one entry, which takes the most common genes and DNA from the rows behind it. The sample contains roughly 730,000 distinct CDR3 sequences, about 61% of them found a single time. Roughly 24% of the sample lies in the top ten. The sequenced sample was blood. The receptors stem from a man aged 40-49 years in good health.

The chain links TRBV6-2 or TRBV6-3 to TRBJ2-7; 11 positions agree with TRBD2. This CDR3 spans 16 amino acids. CDR1 and CDR2 (germline): MNHEY, SVGEGT. J gave up 2 bases and V 6 bases, and 9 bases lay outside the gene matches. The CDR3 spells CASRTGTSGTTYEQYF. The DNA of the CDR3 is TGTGCCAGCAGAACCGGGACTAGCGGAACAACCTACGAGCAGTACTTC.

V and J are TRBV7-2 and TRBJ2-1; possible D gene TRBD1, 5 bases. The last part of the DNA fits TRBJ2-7 better; the J call may be wrong. The length of the CDR3 is 15 residues. CDR1 and CDR2 (germline): SGHTA, FQGNSA. CDR3 DNA sequence: TGTGCCAGCAGCTCCACAGGAATATCCTACAATGAGCAGTACTTC. It specifies CASSSTGISYNEQYF.

The chain links TRBV9 to TRBJ2-5, with unresolved D. The germline V and J ends were trimmed by 1 base and 11 bases, with 12 bases remaining between them. Germline lookup yields CDR1 SGDLS and CDR2 YYNGEE. CDR3 length equals 12 residues. The DNA for the CDR3 is TGTGCCAGCAGCGTAACTGGTAATGAGCAGTACTTC. Its translation is CASSVTGNEQYF. Full variable domain (remainder filled in from reference TRBV9 and TRBJ2-5): DSGVTQTPKHLITATGQRVTLRCSPRSGDLSVYWYQQSLDQGLQFLIQYYNGEERAKGNILERFSAQQFPDLHSELNLSSLELGDSALYFCASSVTGNEQYFGPGTRLLVL.

CDR3 amino acids: CSVAREVLDTQYF. The CDR3 DNA reads TGCAGCGTTGCCCGGGAGGTTCTAGATACGCAGTATTTT. This chain uses TRBV29-1 with TRBJ2-3, with 7 bases that match TRBD2. CDR1 and CDR2 from the germline V gene are SQVTM and ANQGSEA. CDR3 length: 13 amino acids. Germline trimming cut 4 bases from V and 5 bases from J; bases unmatched to any gene: 6.

V is TRBV7-6 and J is TRBJ1-5, with D perhaps TRBD1 (6 bases). V lost 1 base to trimming and J lost 5 bases, with 12 bases between them. The CDR3 totals 15 residues. Germline CDR1 reads SGHVS; CDR2 reads FNYEAQ. The CDR3: CASSLVAGEDQPQHF. In nucleotides, the CDR3 is TGTGCCAGCAGCTTAGTGGCAGGGGAGGATCAGCCCCAGCATTTT.

This clonotype turned up a few times. CDR3: CSVERDVADTEAFF. The CDR3 bases are TGCAGCGTTGAAAGGGACGTAGCTGACACTGAAGCTTTCTTT. The chain couples TRBV29-1 to TRBJ1-1; tentatively, D is TRBD1 (5 bases). Trimming left V 2 bases short and J 3 bases short, with 13 bases between. CDR1 and CDR2 (germline): SQVTM, ANQGSEA. The CDR3 runs to 14 residues.

This rearrangement joins TRBV27 to TRBJ2-3, with 12 bases identical to TRBD2. This CDR3 has 14 amino acids. CDR1 MNHEY and CDR2 SMNVEV come from the germline V gene (reference sequence). V shed 10 bases and J 8 bases; nucleotides not matched to a gene: 10. The CDR3, as DNA: TGTGCCACCCTCCTAGCGGGAGGGCTAGGTACGCAGTATTTT. As protein: CATLLAGGLGTQYF.

The rearrangement joins TRBV29-1 to TRBJ1-6, with 10 positions matching TRBD1. The CDR3 spans 13 residues. Trimming at V came to 7 bases and at J to 9 bases, leaving 6 bases not matched to a gene. Germline CDR1 is SQVTM and CDR2 is ANQGSEA. The CDR3 reads CSGGQGEGSPLHF. In DNA, the CDR3 is TGCAGCGGCGGACAGGGGGAGGGTTCACCCCTCCACTTT.

The chain has TRBV3-1 and TRBJ1-2; D gene ambiguous. Per germline, CDR1 LGHDT and CDR2 YNNKEL (reference sequence). V gave up 1 base and J gave up 4 bases, with 13 bases separating them. The CDR3 runs to 15 residues. Written as DNA, the CDR3 is TGTGCCAGCAGCCAAGGCCTGGCCAAGCCCTATGGCTACACCTTC. It specifies CASSQGLAKPYGYTF.

This CDR3 reads CASSWVGLGEQYF. DNA for the CDR3: TGTGCCAGCAGTTGGGTGGGCCTAGGAGAGCAGTACTTC. The chain recombines TRBV28 with TRBJ2-7, with D unclear. The CDR3 covers 13 residues. Germline lookup yields CDR1 MDHEN and CDR2 SYDVKM. The V and J ends lost 4 bases and 7 bases respectively, with 14 bases between them.

The chain uses TRBV15 and TRBJ2-3; 8 bases match TRBD1. Germline loops: CDR1 LNHNV, CDR2 YYDKDF (reference sequence). This CDR3 contains 17 residues. V lost 0 bases and J lost 2; bases outside the gene matches: 7. CDR3 DNA sequence: TGTGCCACCAGCAGAGATGGACAGGGAGTGTCCACAGATACGCAGTATTTT. Amino acids: CATSRDGQGVSTDTQYF.

The chain has TRBV5-6 and TRBJ2-1; D tentatively reads TRBD1 or TRBD2 (5 bases each). V was clipped by 0 bases and J by 7 bases, with 14 bases between them. Looked up from germline, CDR1 is SGHDT and CDR2 is YYEEEE. The CDR3 runs 15 residues. CDR3 DNA sequence: TGTGCCAGCAGCTTGGAGTTTCGGGACGAGAATGAGCAGTTCTTC. Residues: CASSLEFRDENEQFF. Combining the CDR3 with reference TRBV5-6 and TRBJ2-1 gives the whole variable domain DAGVTQSPTHLIKTRGQQVTLRCSPKSGHDTVSWYQQALGQGPQFIFQYYEEEERQRGNFPDRFSGHQFPNYSSELNVNALLLGDSALYLCASSLEFRDENEQFFGPGTRLTVL.

The sample holds a few counts of this clonotype. The chain employs TRBV4-3 and TRBJ2-5; TRBD2 is a possible D gene (5 bases). The CDR3 sequence is 15 residues long. CDR1 is LGHNA and CDR2 is YSLEER in the germline V gene. V lost 1 base to trimming and J lost 4 bases, with 13 bases between them. CDR3 nucleotide sequence: TGCGCCAGCAGCCAAGGGCTAGCAAGTCGAGAGACCCAGTACTTC. Translation: CASSQGLASRETQYF.

V gene TRBV7-6 combines with J gene TRBJ2-7, with TRBD2 matching over 9 bases. J lost 2 bases, V lost 1 base, and 0 bases had no gene match. This CDR3 comprises 14 residues. Germline CDR1 is SGHVS and CDR2 is FNYEAQ. The CDR3 reads CASSLVAGAYEQYF. The CDR3 bases are TGTGCCAGCAGCTTAGTAGCGGGAGCCTACGAGCAGTACTTC.

The V call is TRBV27, the J call TRBJ2-5; D is unresolved. This CDR3 has 14 amino acids. Germline V gene data show CDR1 as MNHEY and CDR2 as SMNVEV (reference sequence). Trimming took 5 bases from V and 5 from J, leaving 15 bases between them. The CDR3 sequence: CASSTFSPAETQYF. The DNA of the CDR3 is TGTGCCAGCAGTACCTTCAGTCCGGCGGAGACCCAGTACTTC.

The chain uses TRBV29-1 and TRBJ2-1; D possibly uses TRBD1 or TRBD2 (5 bases each). The V gene lost 7 bases and the J gene lost 7 bases, with 11 bases spanning the gap. The germline CDR1 and CDR2 sequences are SQVTM and ANQGSEA. The CDR3 is 11 residues long. CDR3 DNA sequence: TGCAGCGGGGGTGGGGGTAATGAGCAGTTCTTC. This translates into CSGGGGNEQFF.

In this sample, this clonotype turned up many times. In nucleotides, the CDR3 is TGCAGTGCTAGGGACCTCAACACCGGATATCCCTCTGGGGCCAACGTCCTGACTTTC. As protein: CSARDLNTGYPSGANVLTF. The chain employs TRBV20-1 and TRBJ2-6, with unresolved D. V was clipped by 3 bases and J by 0 bases, with 21 bases between them. The germline CDR1 and CDR2 sequences are DFQATT and SNEGSKA (reference sequence). The CDR3 has 19 residues.